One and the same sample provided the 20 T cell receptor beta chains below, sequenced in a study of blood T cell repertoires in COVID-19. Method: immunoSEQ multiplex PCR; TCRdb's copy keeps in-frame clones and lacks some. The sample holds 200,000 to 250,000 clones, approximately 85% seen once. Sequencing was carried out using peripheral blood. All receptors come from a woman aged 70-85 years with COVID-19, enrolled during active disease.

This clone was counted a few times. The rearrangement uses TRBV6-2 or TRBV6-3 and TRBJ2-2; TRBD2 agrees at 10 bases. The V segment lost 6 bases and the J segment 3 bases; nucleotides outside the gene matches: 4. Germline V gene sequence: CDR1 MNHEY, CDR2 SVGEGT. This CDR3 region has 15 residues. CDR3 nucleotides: TGTGCCAGCAGCCATGGACTAGCGGACACCGGGGAGCTGTTTTTT. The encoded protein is CASSHGLADTGELFF.

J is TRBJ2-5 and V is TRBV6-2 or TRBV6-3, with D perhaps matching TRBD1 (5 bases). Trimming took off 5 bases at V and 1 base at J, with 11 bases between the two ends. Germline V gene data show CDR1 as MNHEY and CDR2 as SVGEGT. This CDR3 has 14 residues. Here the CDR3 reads CASSRTIPQETQYF. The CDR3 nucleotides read TGTGCCAGCAGTCGGACAATACCCCAAGAGACCCAGTACTTC.

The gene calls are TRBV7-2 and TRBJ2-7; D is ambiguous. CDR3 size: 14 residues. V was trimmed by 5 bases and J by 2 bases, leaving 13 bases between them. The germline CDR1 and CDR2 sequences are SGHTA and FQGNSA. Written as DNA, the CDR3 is TGTGCCAGCAGCCCTTCCCGCGGAACCTACGAGCAGTACTTC. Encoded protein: CASSPSRGTYEQYF.

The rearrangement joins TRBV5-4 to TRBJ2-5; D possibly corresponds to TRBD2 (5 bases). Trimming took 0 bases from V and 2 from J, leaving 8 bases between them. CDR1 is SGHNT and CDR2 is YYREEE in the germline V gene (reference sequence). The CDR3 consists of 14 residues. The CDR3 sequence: CASSLEERQETQYF. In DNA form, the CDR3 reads TGTGCCAGCAGCTTGGAGGAGCGGCAAGAGACCCAGTACTTC.

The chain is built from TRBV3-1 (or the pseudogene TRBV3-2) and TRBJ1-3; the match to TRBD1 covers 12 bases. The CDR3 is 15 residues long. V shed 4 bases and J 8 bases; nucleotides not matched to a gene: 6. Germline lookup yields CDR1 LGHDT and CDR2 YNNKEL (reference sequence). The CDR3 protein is CASSPRDRGRDTIYF. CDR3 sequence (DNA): TGTGCCAGCAGCCCCCGGGACAGGGGGCGGGACACCATATATTTT.

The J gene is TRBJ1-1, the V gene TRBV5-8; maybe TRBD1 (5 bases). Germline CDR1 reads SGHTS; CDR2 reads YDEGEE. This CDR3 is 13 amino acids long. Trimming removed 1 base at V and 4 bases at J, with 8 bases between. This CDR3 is CASSLSGATEAFF. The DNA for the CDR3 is TGTGCCAGCAGCTTGAGTGGGGCCACTGAAGCTTTCTTT.

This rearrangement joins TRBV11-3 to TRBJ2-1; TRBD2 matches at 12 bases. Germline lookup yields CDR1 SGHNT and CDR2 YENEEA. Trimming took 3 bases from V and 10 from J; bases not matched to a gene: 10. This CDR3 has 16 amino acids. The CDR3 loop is CASSFVLAGGRDEQFF. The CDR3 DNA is TGTGCCAGCAGCTTTGTCCTAGCGGGGGGGCGAGACGAGCAGTTCTTC.

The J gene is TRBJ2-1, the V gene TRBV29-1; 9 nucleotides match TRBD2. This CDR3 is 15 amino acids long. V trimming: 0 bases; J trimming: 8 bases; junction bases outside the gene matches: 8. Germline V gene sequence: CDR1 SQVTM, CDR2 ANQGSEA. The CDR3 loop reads CSVEDPAGGPYEQFF. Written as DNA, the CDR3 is TGCAGCGTTGAAGATCCCGCGGGAGGGCCCTATGAGCAGTTCTTC.

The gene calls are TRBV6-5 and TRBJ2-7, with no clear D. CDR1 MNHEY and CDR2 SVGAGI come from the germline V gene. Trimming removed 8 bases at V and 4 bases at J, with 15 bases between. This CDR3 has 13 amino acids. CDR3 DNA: TGTGCCAGCGGAAGGAGCGTTCCGTACGAGCAGTACTTC. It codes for CASGRSVPYEQYF.

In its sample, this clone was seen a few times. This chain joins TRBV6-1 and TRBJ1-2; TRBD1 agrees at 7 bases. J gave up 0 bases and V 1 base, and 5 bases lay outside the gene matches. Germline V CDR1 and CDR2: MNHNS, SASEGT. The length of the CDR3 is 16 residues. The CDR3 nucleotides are TGTGCCAGCAGTGAAGGGGTCACAGGGGCTAACTATGGCTACACCTTC. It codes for CASSEGVTGANYGYTF.

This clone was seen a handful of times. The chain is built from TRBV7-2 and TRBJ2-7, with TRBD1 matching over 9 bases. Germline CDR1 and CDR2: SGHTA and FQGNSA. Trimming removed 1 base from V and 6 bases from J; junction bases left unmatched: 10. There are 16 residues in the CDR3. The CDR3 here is CASSLGLGQGKVEQYF. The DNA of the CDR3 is TGTGCCAGCAGCTTAGGACTGGGACAGGGAAAAGTCGAGCAGTACTTC.

CDR3 bases: TGCGCCAGCAGCCAAGATTGGCGGAGCTATGGCTACACCTTC. Translated: CASSQDWRSYGYTF. J is TRBJ1-2 and V is TRBV4-1; D is unclear. The CDR3 covers 14 residues. The V end lost 0 bases, the J end lost 4 bases, and 9 bases lay between the germline ends. The germline V gene encodes CDR1 MGHRA and CDR2 YSYEKL.

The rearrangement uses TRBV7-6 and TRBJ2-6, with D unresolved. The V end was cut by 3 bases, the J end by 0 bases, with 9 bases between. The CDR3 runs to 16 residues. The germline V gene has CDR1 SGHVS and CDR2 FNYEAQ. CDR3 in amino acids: CASSFMRSSGANVLTF. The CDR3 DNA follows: TGTGCCAGCAGCTTTATGAGGAGCTCTGGGGCCAACGTCCTGACTTTC.

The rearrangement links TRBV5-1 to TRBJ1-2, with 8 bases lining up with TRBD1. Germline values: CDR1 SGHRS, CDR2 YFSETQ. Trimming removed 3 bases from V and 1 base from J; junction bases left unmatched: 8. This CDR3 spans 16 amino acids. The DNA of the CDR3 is TGCGCCAGCAGCTCCCGGACAGGGTTTAATAACTATGGCTACACCTTC. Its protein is CASSSRTGFNNYGYTF.

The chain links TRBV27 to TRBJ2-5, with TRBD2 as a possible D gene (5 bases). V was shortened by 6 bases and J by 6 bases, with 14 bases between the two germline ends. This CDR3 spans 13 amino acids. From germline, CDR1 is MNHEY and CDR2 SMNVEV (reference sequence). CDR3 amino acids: CASSPRTGQTQYF. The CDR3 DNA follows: TGTGCCAGCAGCCCCAGGACTGGTCAGACCCAGTACTTC.

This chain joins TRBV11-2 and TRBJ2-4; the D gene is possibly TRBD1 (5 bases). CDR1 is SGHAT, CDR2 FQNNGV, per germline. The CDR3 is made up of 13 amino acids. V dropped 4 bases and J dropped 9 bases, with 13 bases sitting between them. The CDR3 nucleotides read TGTGCCAGCAGCTCAGGGAATAAAGGCATTCAGTACTTC. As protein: CASSSGNKGIQYF.

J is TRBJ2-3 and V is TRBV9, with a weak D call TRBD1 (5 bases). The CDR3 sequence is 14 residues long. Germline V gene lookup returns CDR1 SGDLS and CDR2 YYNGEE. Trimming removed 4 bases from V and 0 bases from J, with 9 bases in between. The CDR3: CASSTGGSTDTQYF. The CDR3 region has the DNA TGTGCCAGCAGCACAGGTGGTAGCACAGATACGCAGTATTTT.

The CDR3, as DNA: TGTGCCAGCAGTTCCGTACAGGGGGTCACTGAAGCTTTCTTT. Translating it yields CASSSVQGVTEAFF. The chain combines TRBV6-2 or TRBV6-3 with TRBJ1-1; 8 bases are shared with TRBD1. V lost 4 bases and J lost 4; bases outside the gene matches: 5. The length of the CDR3 is 14 residues. Germline assignment: CDR1 MNHEY and CDR2 SVGEGT.

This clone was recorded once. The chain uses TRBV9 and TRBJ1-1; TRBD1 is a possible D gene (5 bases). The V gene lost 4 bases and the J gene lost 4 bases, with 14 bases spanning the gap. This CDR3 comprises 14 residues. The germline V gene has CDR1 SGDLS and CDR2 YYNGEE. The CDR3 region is CASSFGTGGTEAFF. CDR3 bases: TGTGCCAGCAGCTTTGGGACGGGAGGCACTGAAGCTTTCTTT.

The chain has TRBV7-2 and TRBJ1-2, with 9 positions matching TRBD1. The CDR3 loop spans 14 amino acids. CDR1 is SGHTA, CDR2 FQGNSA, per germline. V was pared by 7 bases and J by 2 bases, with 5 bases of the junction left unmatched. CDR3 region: CASTFDRGNYGYTF. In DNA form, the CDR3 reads TGTGCCAGCACCTTCGACAGGGGGAACTATGGCTACACCTTC.